This passage covers 20 T cell receptor beta chains from one sample sequenced in a study of T cell repertoires in cytomegalovirus infection. TCRdb redid the calling of the reads with MiXCR, one entry per CDR3 protein. The sample holds roughly 200,000 distinct CDR3 sequences, roughly 9% seen once. The source material was PBMCs. Source of these receptors: a human donor in good health (CMV status not recorded). Some clones in this sample may be carry-over from other donors' samples.

The sample holds many counts of this clonotype. The rearrangement uses TRBV7-3 and TRBJ1-3, with 7 positions matching TRBD1. The ends lost 2 bases at V and 2 bases at J; junction bases unmatched: 3. Germline CDR1 and CDR2: SGHTA and FQGTGA. The CDR3 covers 15 residues. The CDR3 DNA reads as TGTGCCAGCAGCTTATTGACAGGGCCTGGAAACACCATATATTTT. This sequence encodes CASSLLTGPGNTIYF.

This clonotype was observed at least ten times. The chain combines TRBV12-3 or TRBV12-4 with TRBJ2-4; 10 positions agree with TRBD1. The ends lost 5 bases at V and 3 bases at J; junction bases unmatched: 7. This CDR3 contains 16 residues. The DNA of the CDR3 is TGTGCCAGCAGTCCCGGGACAGGGGTCGGCAAAAACATTCAGTACTTC. Translated, it gives CASSPGTGVGKNIQYF.

This sequence joins TRBV7-2 and TRBJ2-1; TRBD2 aligns across 15 bases. The ends lost 5 bases at V and 5 bases at J; junction bases unmatched: 7. This CDR3 comprises 17 residues. Germline V lookup: CDR1 SGHTA, CDR2 FQGNSA. CDR3 amino acids: CASSPGLAGGRDNEQFF. In DNA, the CDR3 is TGTGCCAGCAGCCCCGGACTAGCGGGGGGGAGGGACAATGAGCAGTTCTTC.

CDR3 region: CASTHQQGYYNEQFF. The CDR3 DNA reads as TGTGCCAGCACCCATCAACAGGGGTACTACAATGAGCAGTTCTTC. The chain links TRBV28 to TRBJ2-1, with 7 nucleotides matching TRBD1. CDR3 length: 15 amino acids. Trimming removed 7 bases from V and 3 bases from J; junction bases left unmatched: 9. In germline, CDR1 is MDHEN, CDR2 SYDVKM.

This clonotype occurred many times. This rearrangement joins TRBV12-3 or TRBV12-4 to TRBJ2-7; 8 nucleotides line up with TRBD2. The CDR3 runs 14 residues. The V and J ends lost 3 bases and 7 bases, in that order; junction bases with no gene match: 8. CDR3 bases: TGTGCCAGCAGTTTGGTCGGGGGGGCCGGTGAGCAGTACTTC. Its translation: CASSLVGGAGEQYF.

Regarding this clonotype: Given a much more abundant clone one base away, this may be a read error. V gene TRBV28 combines with J gene TRBJ1-1; tentative D call: TRBD1 (6 bases). The germline gives CDR1 MDHEN, CDR2 SYDVKM. This CDR3 region has 16 residues. The CDR3 reads CACSPPTDRMNTEAFF. CDR3 sequence (DNA): TGTGCCTGCAGTCCGCCGACCGACAGGATGAACACTGAAGCTTTCTTT.

This clonotype was picked up many times. This chain uses TRBV7-9 with TRBJ2-7; D is possibly TRBD1 (5 bases). Germline-derived CDR1 and CDR2 are SEHNR and FQNEAQ (reference sequence). The CDR3 length is 15 residues. V lost 4 bases and J 0 bases, leaving 13 bases between the germline ends. DNA for the CDR3: TGTGCCAGCAGCTCCACAGGTCTAGTCTCCTACGAGCAGTACTTC. This encodes CASSSTGLVSYEQYF.

This clonotype was recorded at least ten times. The rearrangement uses TRBV7-6 and TRBJ1-5, with D perhaps matching TRBD1 (6 bases). Per the germline V gene, CDR1 is SGHVS and CDR2 is FNYEAQ. The CDR3 covers 15 residues. Trimming left V 5 bases short and J 2 bases short, with 13 bases between. The chain's CDR3 is CASSPRGGGNQPQHF. Here the CDR3 DNA reads TGTGCCAGCAGCCCCCGGGGGGGCGGCAATCAGCCCCAGCATTTT.

J is TRBJ2-2 and V is TRBV12-3 or TRBV12-4, with 8 positions matching TRBD1. This CDR3 has 14 amino acids. Germline trimming cut 9 bases from V and 6 bases from J; bases unmatched to any gene: 9. The CDR3 DNA follows: TGTGCCAGTTCGGACAGGGTGATCGCCGGGGAGCTGTTTTTT. Protein sequence: CASSDRVIAGELFF.

This clonotype was detected a few times. The genes are TRBV7-9 and TRBJ1-6; the D is unclear. The V end lost 2 bases, the J end lost 9 bases, and 14 bases lay between the germline ends. This CDR3 comprises 15 residues. In germline, CDR1 is SEHNR, CDR2 FQNEAQ (reference sequence). The CDR3 nucleotides are TGTGCCAGCAGCTTATGGGAAGGGAGCAGTTCACCCCTCCACTTT. Its translation: CASSLWEGSSSPLHF.

J is TRBJ1-2 and V is TRBV15, with 8 positions matching TRBD1. Germline assignment: CDR1 LNHNV and CDR2 YYDKDF (reference sequence). After removal of 1 base from V and 4 bases from J, the junction contained 5 bases not matched to a gene. This CDR3 contains 15 residues. CDR3 sequence: CATSRASDRAYGYTF. CDR3 DNA: TGTGCCACCAGCAGAGCGTCGGACAGGGCCTATGGCTACACCTTC.

This clonotype was seen at least ten times. The rearrangement uses TRBV7-2 and TRBJ2-7; D perhaps matches TRBD1 (6 bases). V gave up 0 bases and J gave up 2 bases, with 11 bases separating them. CDR1 is SGHTA, CDR2 FQGNSA, per germline. The length of the CDR3 is 15 residues. The CDR3 coding sequence is TGTGCCAGCAGCTTAGCTGGCAGGGGTACCTACGAGCAGTACTTC. As protein: CASSLAGRGTYEQYF.

This clonotype showed up many times. CDR3 DNA: TGTGCCAGCAGCTTAGGGGGTAGCGGGGGGGCCGAGACCCAGTACTTC. It translates to CASSLGGSGGAETQYF. V usage is TRBV7-2 and J usage is TRBJ2-5; 11 positions agree with TRBD2. J was trimmed by 5 bases and V by 1 base; bases with no gene match: 6. The CDR3 length is 16 residues. Germline V gives CDR1 SGHTA, CDR2 FQGNSA.

In its sample, this clonotype was seen a few times. The V gene is TRBV5-1, the J gene TRBJ2-5; D gene unclear. Trimming removed 0 bases from V and 4 bases from J, with 4 bases in between. Germline-derived CDR1 and CDR2 are SGHRS and YFSETQ. This CDR3 has 12 residues. The CDR3 nucleotides are TGCGCCAGCAGCTTGGAGGCAGAGACCCAGTACTTC. Translating it yields CASSLEAETQYF.

Ten or more counts support this clonotype. This chain connects TRBV11-2 to TRBJ2-3; 14 positions agree with TRBD2. CDR3 length: 17 amino acids. The germline V gene encodes CDR1 SGHAT and CDR2 FQNNGV. With V trimmed by 5 bases and J by 2 bases, 6 bases remained unmatched. CDR3 nucleotides: TGTGCCAGCAGCCTCGGACTAGCGGGGGGCTTCACAGATACGCAGTATTTT. Translated: CASSLGLAGGFTDTQYF.

The sample holds many counts of this clonotype. The V call is TRBV11-2, the J call TRBJ1-1, with a tentative D call TRBD1 (6 bases). The CDR3 spans 18 residues. Between the trimmed V and J ends, which lost 0 bases and 4 bases, there was a span of 21 bases. Looked up from germline, CDR1 is SGHAT and CDR2 is FQNNGV. The DNA for the CDR3 is TGTGCCAGCAGCTTAGATTCGGGGGCGGTTCAAGGGATCACTGAAGCTTTCTTT. Translated: CASSLDSGAVQGITEAFF. The variable domain in full, completed from reference TRBV11-2 and TRBJ1-1, reads EAGVAQSPRYKIIEKRQSVAFWCNPISGHATLYWYQQILGQGPKLLIQFQNNGVVDDSQLPKDRFSAERLKGVDSTLKIQPAKLEDSAVYLCASSLDSGAVQGITEAFFGQGTRLTVV.

The V call is TRBV10-3, the J call TRBJ2-5; 8 bases match TRBD1. V trimming: 6 bases; J trimming: 2 bases; junction bases outside the gene matches: 8. Germline CDR1 reads ENHRY; CDR2 reads SYGVKD. The CDR3 is 15 residues long. In nucleotides, the CDR3 is TGTGCCATCAGCCGGACAGGGTGGGGGCAAGAGACCCAGTACTTC. Amino acid sequence: CAISRTGWGQETQYF.

This clonotype was seen at least ten times. This rearrangement joins TRBV7-9 to TRBJ2-7; D may correspond to TRBD1 or TRBD2 (5 bases each). The CDR3 has 15 amino acids. Germline CDR1 is SEHNR and CDR2 is FQNEAQ (reference sequence). The V end was cut by 7 bases, the J end by 1 base, with 17 bases between. The CDR3 DNA is TGTGCCAGCACCACCCCGGGACGTCCATCCTACGAGCAGTACTTC. Its protein is CASTTPGRPSYEQYF.

A word on this clonotype: Since a much larger clone is just one base distant, this may be a read error. V usage is TRBV6-2 or TRBV6-3 and J usage is TRBJ2-1; 14 bases map to TRBD2. CDR3 length equals 18 residues. CDR1 and CDR2 (germline): MNHEY, SVGEGT. CDR3 in amino acids: CARSFGTSGSGGYNEQFF. The DNA for the CDR3 is TGTGCCCGCAGTTTCGGGACTAGCGGGAGTGGGGGTTACAATGAGCAGTTCTTC.

There are a few counts of this clonotype. V gene TRBV28 combines with J gene TRBJ2-7; D perhaps matches TRBD1 (5 bases). The V end was cut by 5 bases, the J end by 1 base, with 15 bases between. Germline CDR1 reads MDHEN; CDR2 reads SYDVKM. The CDR3 has 15 amino acids. The CDR3 sequence: CASSQPLDSSYEQYF. In DNA form, the CDR3 reads TGTGCCAGCAGTCAACCCCTAGACAGTTCCTACGAGCAGTACTTC.